The sequence of this T cell receptor (beta chain) was determined in a study of T cell repertoires in cytomegalovirus infection. CDR1 and CDR2 (germline): SGHRS, YFSETQ. V lost 4 bases and J lost 1, with 8 bases in between. This CDR3 contains 13 residues. MiXCR, run by TCRdb on the reads, gives a single entry per CDR3 protein. This table has roughly 280,000 distinct CDR3 sequences, roughly 15% appearing once. Study observations and caveats: CMV-specific TCR beta clonotypes restricted by HLA-C were the ones dominating the ex vivo response. CMV carriers with the relevant HLA were identified by cumulative public TCR beta family frequency.

Ten or more counts support this clonotype. Its antigen is as yet unknown. This clonotype was sampled from a human donor in good health (CMV status not recorded). Some clones in this sample may be carry-over from other donors' samples. Sequences were obtained from PBMCs. V and J are TRBV5-1 and TRBJ1-1, with D tentatively TRBD1 (6 bases). CDR3 loop: CASSHRENTEAFF. The CDR3 region has the DNA TGCGCCAGCAGCCACAGGGAGAACACTGAAGCTTTCTTT.